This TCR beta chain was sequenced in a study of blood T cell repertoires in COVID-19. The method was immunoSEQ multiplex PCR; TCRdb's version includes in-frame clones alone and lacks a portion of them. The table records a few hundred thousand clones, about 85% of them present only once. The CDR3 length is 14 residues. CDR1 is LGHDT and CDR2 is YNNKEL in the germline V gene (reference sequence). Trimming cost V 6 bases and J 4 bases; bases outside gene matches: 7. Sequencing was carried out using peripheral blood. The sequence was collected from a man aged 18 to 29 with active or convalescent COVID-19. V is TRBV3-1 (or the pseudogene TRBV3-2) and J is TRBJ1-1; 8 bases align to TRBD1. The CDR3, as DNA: TGTGCCAGCAGGGCAGGGGGCGAGAGCACTGAAGCTTTCTTT. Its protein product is CASRAGGESTEAFF.